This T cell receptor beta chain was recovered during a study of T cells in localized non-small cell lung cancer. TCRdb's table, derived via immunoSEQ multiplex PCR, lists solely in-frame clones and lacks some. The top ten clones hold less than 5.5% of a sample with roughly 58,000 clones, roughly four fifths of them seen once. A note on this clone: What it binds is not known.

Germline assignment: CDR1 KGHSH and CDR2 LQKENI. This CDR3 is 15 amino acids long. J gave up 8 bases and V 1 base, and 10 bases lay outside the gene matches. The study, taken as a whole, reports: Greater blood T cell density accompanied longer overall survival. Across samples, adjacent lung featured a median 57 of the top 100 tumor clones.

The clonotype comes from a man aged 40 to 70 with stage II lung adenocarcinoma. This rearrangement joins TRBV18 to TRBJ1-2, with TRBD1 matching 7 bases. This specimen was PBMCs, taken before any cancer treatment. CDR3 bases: TGTGCCAGCTCACCACGGGGAGGGGGCCCGGACGGCTACACCTTC. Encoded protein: CASSPRGGGPDGYTF.